This T cell receptor beta chain was sequenced for a study of cytomegalovirus exposure and HLA in healthy donors. Comment on this clone: Its antigen is unidentified.

The CDR3 has 16 residues. Germline CDR1 reads SEHNR; CDR2 reads FQNEAQ (reference sequence). Germline trimming cut 0 bases from V and 8 bases from J; bases unmatched to any gene: 12. Sequencing was performed with immunoSEQ multiplex PCR; in TCRdb, only in-frame clones are kept and a portion is missing. The sample lists under 200,000 clones, roughly nine tenths occurring once. General study results and limits: Subsequent analysis of the 110 or so validation repertoires found a tendency for first-cohort TCR clusters to co-occur. In vitro assays verified that three CMV-associated chains recognized CMV antigens specifically. 150 to 200 TCR beta chains were listed as cytomegalovirus-associated.

V is TRBV7-9 and J is TRBJ1-2, with 7 bases fitting TRBD1. The receptor was isolated from a woman aged 18-35 years in good health and CMV-seropositive. The specimen was PBMCs. In DNA, the CDR3 is TGTGCCAGCAGCTTAGCTACCGGGACAGCGGGCGGCGGCTACACCTTC. Protein product: CASSLATGTAGGGYTF.